Below are 14 T cell receptor beta chains sequenced from a single sample in a study of Ad26.COV2.S vaccination and SARS-CoV-2 variants. Stated treatment: 15 to 20 received Ad26.COV2.S at low or high dose, single or two shots; about 5 received placebo; per-sample allocation not given. Samples came from day 63 after the first vaccine or placebo injection. Measured with immunoSEQ multiplex PCR; TCRdb has only the in-frame clones, and not every one. This sample has 350,000 to 500,000 clones, with 80% to 95% found just once. This material consisted of peripheral blood, taken in a trial of Ad26.COV2.S vaccine versus placebo. The receptors stem from a person between 18 and 65 years old who received the Ad26.COV2.S COVID-19 vaccine or a placebo.

The genes are TRBV4-1 and TRBJ2-1; 10 bases are shared with TRBD2. Per germline, CDR1 MGHRA and CDR2 YSYEKL. Trimming at V came to 2 bases and at J to 6 bases, leaving 7 bases not matched to a gene. The CDR3 is 16 amino acids. CDR3 coding DNA: TGCGCCAGCAGCCAAATTGCAAGCGGGAGGGGCAATGAGCAGTTCTTC. Its protein product is CASSQIASGRGNEQFF.

This sequence joins TRBV6-1 and TRBJ2-1; TRBD1 matches 7 bases. This CDR3 has 16 residues. V lost 4 bases, J lost 0 bases, and 6 bases stayed unmatched. Germline CDR1 and CDR2: MNHNS and SASEGT. The CDR3 bases are TGTGCCAGCAGTGCCCCGACAGGGCCCTCCTACAATGAGCAGTTCTTC. This sequence encodes CASSAPTGPSYNEQFF.

The chain joins TRBV9 to TRBJ1-1; D gene ambiguous. V shed 0 bases and J shed 6 bases, with 12 bases lying between them. The length of the CDR3 is 14 residues. Germline values: CDR1 SGDLS, CDR2 YYNGEE. The CDR3 coding sequence is TGTGCCAGCAGCGTAGGGGTTTGGGATTCTGAAGCTTTCTTT. Its translation is CASSVGVWDSEAFF. Full variable domain (outside the CDR3, taken from reference TRBV9 and TRBJ1-1): DSGVTQTPKHLITATGQRVTLRCSPRSGDLSVYWYQQSLDQGLQFLIQYYNGEERAKGNILERFSAQQFPDLHSELNLSSLELGDSALYFCASSVGVWDSEAFFGQGTRLTVV.

The gene calls are TRBV6-5 and TRBJ2-7; 10 bases line up with TRBD1. The CDR3 is 15 amino acids. The ends lost 6 bases at V and 2 bases at J; junction bases unmatched: 7. Germline V gene lookup returns CDR1 MNHEY and CDR2 SVGAGI. The CDR3, as DNA: TGTGCCAGCAGCCCCAGCGGGACAGGGGCCTACGAGCAGTACTTC. This codes for CASSPSGTGAYEQYF.

This clone was counted only a few times. This rearrangement joins TRBV5-4 to TRBJ1-3; 8 bases are a match to TRBD1. This CDR3 has 16 residues. Germline assignment: CDR1 SGHNT and CDR2 YYREEE (reference sequence). With 0 bases clipped from V and 0 bases from J, the junction kept 2 bases outside the gene matches. The CDR3 reads CASSLGTGHSGNTIYF. The DNA for the CDR3 is TGTGCCAGCAGCTTGGGGACAGGGCACTCTGGAAACACCATATATTTT.

The V and J genes are TRBV6-5 and TRBJ2-3, with no clear D. V lost 6 bases, J lost 5 bases, and 3 bases lay in between. Germline V gene sequence: CDR1 MNHEY, CDR2 SVGAGI. This CDR3 has 10 residues. The CDR3 DNA reads as TGTGCCAGCAGAGTAGATACGCAGTATTTT. This encodes CASRVDTQYF.

V and J are TRBV6-5 and TRBJ2-1, with TRBD2 matching over 11 bases. With 8 bases clipped from V and 5 bases from J, the junction kept 8 bases outside the gene matches. From germline, CDR1 is MNHEY and CDR2 SVGAGI. CDR3 length: 15 amino acids. The CDR3 nucleotides are TGTGCCAGCGGCCTTAGCGGGAGGGCCAACAATGAGCAGTTCTTC. This codes for CASGLSGRANNEQFF.

The rearrangement joins TRBV3-1 (or the pseudogene TRBV3-2) to TRBJ2-7, with D perhaps being TRBD1 or TRBD2 (5 bases each). CDR1 LGHDT and CDR2 YNNKEL come from the germline V gene (reference sequence). The CDR3 covers 14 residues. Trimming shortened V by 4 bases and J by 3 bases, and 13 bases separated the two germline ends. Written as DNA, the CDR3 is TGTGCCAGCAGCCCCCGGGACGGTTACTACGAGCAGTACTTC. This gives the protein CASSPRDGYYEQYF.

This clone appeared once. The chain employs TRBV9 and TRBJ2-2, with TRBD2 matching 7 bases. The CDR3 has 15 amino acids. In germline, CDR1 is SGDLS, CDR2 YYNGEE. V gave up 2 bases and J gave up 5 bases; unmatched junction bases: 6. The CDR3 loop reads CASSVRTSRTGELFF. CDR3 DNA sequence: TGTGCCAGCAGCGTCAGGACTAGTAGGACCGGGGAGCTGTTTTTT.

This chain joins TRBV10-3 and TRBJ2-7, with 16 bases identical to TRBD2. The CDR3 contains 17 residues. Losses at the gene ends were 5 bases for V and 2 bases for J; bases not matched to a gene: 6. Per germline, CDR1 ENHRY and CDR2 SYGVKD. This CDR3 reads CAISQGLAGGPAYEQYF. CDR3 bases: TGTGCCATCAGTCAGGGACTAGCGGGAGGGCCTGCCTACGAGCAGTACTTC.

The V call is TRBV13, the J call TRBJ1-1, with no clear D. V was clipped by 5 bases and J by 4 bases, with 8 bases between them. The CDR3 extends over 12 amino acids. Germline CDR1 is PRHDT and CDR2 is FYEKMQ (reference sequence). This CDR3 reads CASSRSPTEAFF. DNA of the CDR3: TGTGCCAGCAGCCGATCCCCCACTGAAGCTTTCTTT.

This chain uses TRBV6-2 or TRBV6-3 with TRBJ2-7; 8 bases agree with TRBD1. The CDR3 is made up of 15 amino acids. Germline lookup yields CDR1 MNHEY and CDR2 SVGEGT. J was trimmed by 5 bases and V by 0 bases; bases with no gene match: 6. The CDR3 protein is CASSYSSRGLNEQYF. In DNA form, the CDR3 reads TGTGCCAGCAGTTACTCGAGCAGGGGGCTGAACGAGCAGTACTTC.

The DNA for the CDR3 is TGTGCCAGCAGTTGGGGACTAGCGGACCCTCACAATGAGCAGTTCTTC. It translates to CASSWGLADPHNEQFF. The V call is TRBV6-5, the J call TRBJ2-1; 11 bases agree with TRBD2. This CDR3 has 16 residues. Looked up from germline, CDR1 is MNHEY and CDR2 is SVGAGI. J was trimmed by 5 bases and V by 4 bases; bases with no gene match: 7.

The rearrangement links TRBV7-2 to TRBJ2-7, with TRBD1 identical over 7 bases. Germline trimming cut 6 bases from V and 0 bases from J; bases unmatched to any gene: 8. The germline gives CDR1 SGHTA, CDR2 FQGNSA. This CDR3 comprises 15 residues. The CDR3: CASRYRGGSSYEQYF. The CDR3 nucleotides are TGTGCCAGCAGGTACAGAGGGGGCAGCTCCTACGAGCAGTACTTC. Based on the CDR3 plus reference TRBV7-2 and TRBJ2-7, the full variable domain is GAGVSQSPSNKVTEKGKDVELRCDPISGHTALYWYRQSLGQGLEFLIYFQGNSAPDKSGLPSDRFSAERTGGSVSTLTIQRTQQEDSAVYLCASRYRGGSSYEQYFGPGTRLTVT.